The 2 T cell receptor beta chains below were found in one sample sequenced in a study of CD8 T cells in ankylosing spondylitis. TCRdb independently ran MiXCR on the 5' RACE reads; one entry per CDR3 protein. The data show some 95,000 distinct CDR3 sequences, around 10% seen once. Sequencing was carried out using blood, either unsorted or a sorted T cell fraction (not recorded which). The receptors here all came from a male donor with ankylosing spondylitis or in good health (not recorded which).

This clonotype occurred many times. The CDR3 region has the DNA TGTGCCAGCAGTTCGGCTAGCGGGGTCTTTGAGCAGTACTTC. Its protein is CASSSASGVFEQYF. This chain connects TRBV3-1 to TRBJ2-7; 9 nucleotides align to TRBD2. Germline lookup yields CDR1 LGHDT and CDR2 YNNKEL (reference sequence). V shed 6 bases, J shed 7 bases, and the junction held 10 bases outside the gene matches. This CDR3 is built from 14 residues.

At least ten counts were recorded for this clonotype. This sequence joins TRBV20-1 and TRBJ2-3; D unclear. Germline-derived CDR1 and CDR2 are DFQATT and SNEGSKA (reference sequence). Deletions cut 3 bases from V and 2 bases from J, with 12 bases between. CDR3 length: 14 residues. CDR3 bases: TGCAGTGCTAGTAACCTAGGAGACACAGATACGCAGTATTTT. It is translated as CSASNLGDTDTQYF.